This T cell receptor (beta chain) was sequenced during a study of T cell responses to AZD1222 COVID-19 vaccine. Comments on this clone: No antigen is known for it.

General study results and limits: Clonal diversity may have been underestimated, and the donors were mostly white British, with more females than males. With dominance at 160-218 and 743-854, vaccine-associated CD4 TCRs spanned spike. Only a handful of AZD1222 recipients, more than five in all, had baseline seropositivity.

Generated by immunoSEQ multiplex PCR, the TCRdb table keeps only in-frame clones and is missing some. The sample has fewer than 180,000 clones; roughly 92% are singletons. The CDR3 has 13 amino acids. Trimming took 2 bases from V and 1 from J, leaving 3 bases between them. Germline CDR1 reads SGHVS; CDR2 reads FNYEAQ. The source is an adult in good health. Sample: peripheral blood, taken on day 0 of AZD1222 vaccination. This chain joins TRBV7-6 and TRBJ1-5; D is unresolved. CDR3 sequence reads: CASSLMSNQPQHF. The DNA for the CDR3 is TGTGCCAGCAGCTTAATGAGCAATCAGCCCCAGCATTTT.